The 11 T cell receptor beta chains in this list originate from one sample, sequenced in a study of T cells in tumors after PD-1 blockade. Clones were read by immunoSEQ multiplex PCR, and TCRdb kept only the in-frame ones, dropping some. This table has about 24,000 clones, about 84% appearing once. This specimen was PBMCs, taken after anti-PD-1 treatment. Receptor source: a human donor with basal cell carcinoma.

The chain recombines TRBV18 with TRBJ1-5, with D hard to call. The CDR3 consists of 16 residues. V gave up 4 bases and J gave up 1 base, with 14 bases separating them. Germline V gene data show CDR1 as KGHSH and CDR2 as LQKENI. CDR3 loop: CASSRSGPSSNQPQHF. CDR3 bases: TGTGCCAGCTCACGTTCAGGCCCCTCAAGCAATCAGCCCCAGCATTTT.

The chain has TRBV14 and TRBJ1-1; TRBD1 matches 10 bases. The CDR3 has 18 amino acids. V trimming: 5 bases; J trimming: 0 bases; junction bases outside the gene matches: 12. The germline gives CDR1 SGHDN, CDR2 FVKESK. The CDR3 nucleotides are TGTGCCAGCAGCGACCCGGGACAGGGGTCCCGCATGAACACTGAAGCTTTCTTT. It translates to CASSDPGQGSRMNTEAFF.

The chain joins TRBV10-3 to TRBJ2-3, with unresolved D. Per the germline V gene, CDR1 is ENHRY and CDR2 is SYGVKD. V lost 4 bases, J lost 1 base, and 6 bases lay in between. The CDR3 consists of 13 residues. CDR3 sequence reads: CAISAPRTDTQYF. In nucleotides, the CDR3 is TGTGCCATCAGTGCCCCACGCACAGATACGCAGTATTTT.

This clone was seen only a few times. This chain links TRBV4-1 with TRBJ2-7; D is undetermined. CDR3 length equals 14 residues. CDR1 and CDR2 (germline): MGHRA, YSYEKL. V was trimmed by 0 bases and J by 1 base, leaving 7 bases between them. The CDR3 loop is CASSQDPLSYEQYF. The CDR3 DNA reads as TGCGCCAGCAGCCAAGATCCCTTATCCTACGAGCAGTACTTC.

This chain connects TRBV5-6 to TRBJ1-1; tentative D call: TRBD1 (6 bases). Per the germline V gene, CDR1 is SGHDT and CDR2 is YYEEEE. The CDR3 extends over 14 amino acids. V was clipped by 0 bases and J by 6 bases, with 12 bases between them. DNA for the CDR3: TGTGCCAGCAGCTTGGCCGGGGGCGGCGCTGAAGCTTTCTTT. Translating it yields CASSLAGGGAEAFF. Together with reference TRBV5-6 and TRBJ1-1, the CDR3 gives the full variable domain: DAGVTQSPTHLIKTRGQQVTLRCSPKSGHDTVSWYQQALGQGPQFIFQYYEEEERQRGNFPDRFSGHQFPNYSSELNVNALLLGDSALYLCASSLAGGGAEAFFGQGTRLTVV.

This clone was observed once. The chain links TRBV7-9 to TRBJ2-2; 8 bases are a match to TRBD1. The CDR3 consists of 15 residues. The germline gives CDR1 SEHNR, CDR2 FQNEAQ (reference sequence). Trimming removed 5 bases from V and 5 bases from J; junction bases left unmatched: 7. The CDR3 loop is CASSPRTGNTGELFF. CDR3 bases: TGTGCCAGCAGCCCACGGACAGGGAATACCGGGGAGCTGTTTTTT.

This CDR3 reads CASRSVGENIQYF. CDR3 DNA: TGTGCCAGCAGGTCCGTGGGAGAAAACATTCAGTACTTC. The chain links TRBV7-2 to TRBJ2-4; weak D call: TRBD2 (5 bases). The length of the CDR3 is 13 residues. CDR1 is SGHTA and CDR2 is FQGNSA in the germline V gene. V was shortened by 6 bases and J by 5 bases, with 11 bases between the two germline ends.

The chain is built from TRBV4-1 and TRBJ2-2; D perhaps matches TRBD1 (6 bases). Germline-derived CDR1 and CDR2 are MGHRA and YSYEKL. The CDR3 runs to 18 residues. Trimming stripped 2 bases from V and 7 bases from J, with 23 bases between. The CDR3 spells CASSQKILGQGLVGELFF. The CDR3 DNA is TGCGCCAGCAGCCAAAAGATACTGGGGCAGGGGTTGGTCGGGGAGCTGTTTTTT.

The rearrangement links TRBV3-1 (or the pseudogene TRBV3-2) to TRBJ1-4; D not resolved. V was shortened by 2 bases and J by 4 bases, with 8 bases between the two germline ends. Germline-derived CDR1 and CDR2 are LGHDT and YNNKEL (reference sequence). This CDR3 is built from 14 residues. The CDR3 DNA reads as TGTGCCAGCAGCCAATCTGTAGTTAATGAAAAACTGTTTTTT. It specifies CASSQSVVNEKLFF.

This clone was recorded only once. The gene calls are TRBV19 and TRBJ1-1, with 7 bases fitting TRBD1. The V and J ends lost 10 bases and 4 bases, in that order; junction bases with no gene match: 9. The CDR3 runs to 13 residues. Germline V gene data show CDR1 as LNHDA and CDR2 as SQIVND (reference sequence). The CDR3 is CATLGEGATEAFF. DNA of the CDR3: TGTGCCACCTTGGGGGAGGGGGCCACTGAAGCTTTCTTT. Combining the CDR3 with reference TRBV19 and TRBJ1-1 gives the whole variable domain DGGITQSPKYLFRKEGQNVTLSCEQNLNHDAMYWYRQDPGQGLRLIYYSQIVNDFQKGDIAEGYSVSREKKESFPLTVTSAQKNPTAFYLCATLGEGATEAFFGQGTRLTVV.

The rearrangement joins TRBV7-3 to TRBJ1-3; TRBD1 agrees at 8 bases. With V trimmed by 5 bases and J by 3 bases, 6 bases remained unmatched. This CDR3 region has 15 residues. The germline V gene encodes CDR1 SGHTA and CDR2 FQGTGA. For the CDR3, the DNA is TGTGCCAGCAGCCAATCAGGGGGCATTGGAAACACCATATATTTT. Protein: CASSQSGGIGNTIYF.